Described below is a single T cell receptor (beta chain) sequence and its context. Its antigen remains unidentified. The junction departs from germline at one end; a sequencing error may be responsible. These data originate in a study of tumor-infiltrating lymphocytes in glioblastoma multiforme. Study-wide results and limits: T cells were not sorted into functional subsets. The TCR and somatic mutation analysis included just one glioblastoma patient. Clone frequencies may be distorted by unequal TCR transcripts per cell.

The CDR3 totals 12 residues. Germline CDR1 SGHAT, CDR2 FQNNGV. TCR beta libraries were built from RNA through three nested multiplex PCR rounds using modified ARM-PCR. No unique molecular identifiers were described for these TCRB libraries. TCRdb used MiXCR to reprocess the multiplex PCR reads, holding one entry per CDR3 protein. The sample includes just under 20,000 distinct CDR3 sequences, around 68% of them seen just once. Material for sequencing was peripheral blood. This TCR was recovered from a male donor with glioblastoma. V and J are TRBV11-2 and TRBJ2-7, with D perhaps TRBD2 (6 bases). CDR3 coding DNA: TGTGTCAGCAGCGGGCTCAATTACGAGCAGTACTTC. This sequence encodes CVSSGLNYEQYF. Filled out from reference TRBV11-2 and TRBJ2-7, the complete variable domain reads EAGVAQSPRYKIIEKRQSVAFWCNPISGHATLYWYQQILGQGPKLLIQFQNNGVVDDSQLPKDRFSAERLKGVDSTLKIQPAKLEDSAVYLCVSSGLNYEQYFGPGTRLTVT.